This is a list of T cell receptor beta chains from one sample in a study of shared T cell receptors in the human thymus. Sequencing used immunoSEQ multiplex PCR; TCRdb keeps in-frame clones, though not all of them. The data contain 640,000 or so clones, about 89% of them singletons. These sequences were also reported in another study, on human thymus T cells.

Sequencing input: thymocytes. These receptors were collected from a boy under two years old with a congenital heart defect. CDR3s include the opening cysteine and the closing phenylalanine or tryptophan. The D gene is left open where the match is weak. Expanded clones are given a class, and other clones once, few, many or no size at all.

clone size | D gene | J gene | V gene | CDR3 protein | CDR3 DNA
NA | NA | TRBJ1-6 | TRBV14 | CASSQVSDSPLHF | TGTGCCAGCAGCCAAGTTAGCGATTCACCCCTCCACTTT
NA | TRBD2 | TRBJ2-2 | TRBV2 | CASSPRGVPGWWRGGSTGELFF | TGTGCCAGCAGCCCACGCGGCGTGCCTGGGTGGTGGCGGGGGGGCAGCACCGGGGAGCTGTTTTTT
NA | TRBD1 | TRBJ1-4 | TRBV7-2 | CASSSRQGRSEKLFF | TGTGCCAGCAGCTCCCGACAGGGAAGGAGCGAAAAACTGTTTTTT
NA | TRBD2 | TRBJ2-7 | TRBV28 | CASSLSLAGVGYEQYF | TGTGCCAGCAGTTTGAGTTTGGCGGGAGTCGGCTACGAGCAGTACTTC
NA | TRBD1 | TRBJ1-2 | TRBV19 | CASSGQGSGYTF | TGTGCCAGCTCGGGACAGGGGTCTGGCTACACCTTC
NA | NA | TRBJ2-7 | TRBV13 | CASSLGGFEQYF | TGTGCCAGCAGCTTAGGCGGGTTCGAGCAGTACTTC
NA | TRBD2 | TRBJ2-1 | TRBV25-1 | CASSALRLAGAFNEQFF | TGTGCCAGCAGTGCACTCCGACTAGCGGGCGCCTTTAATGAGCAGTTCTTC
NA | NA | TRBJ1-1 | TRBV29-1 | CSVELEHVTEAFF | TGCAGCGTTGAATTGGAGCACGTCACTGAAGCTTTCTTT
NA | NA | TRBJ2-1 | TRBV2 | CASSEIDPTTYNEQFF | TGTGCCAGCAGTGAAATAGACCCTACTACCTACAATGAGCAGTTCTTC
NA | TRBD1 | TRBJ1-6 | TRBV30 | CAWTPGQGNSYNSPLHF | TGTGCCTGGACTCCGGGACAGGGGAACTCCTATAATTCACCCCTCCACTTT
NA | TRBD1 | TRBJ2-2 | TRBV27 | CASSLGDRGLGELFF | TGTGCCAGCAGCCTCGGAGACAGGGGGCTCGGGGAGCTGTTTTTT
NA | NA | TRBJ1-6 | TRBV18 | CAFAGGLWGSPLHF | TGTGCGTTCGCGGGGGGTCTGTGGGGTTCACCCCTCCACTTT
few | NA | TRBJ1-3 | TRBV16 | CASSRSPGGAGNTIYF | TGTGCCAGCAGCCGATCTCCCGGAGGGGCTGGAAACACCATATATTTT
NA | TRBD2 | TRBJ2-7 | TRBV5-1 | CASSGERGAYEQYF | TGCGCCAGCAGCGGGGAGCGGGGGGCCTACGAGCAGTACTTC
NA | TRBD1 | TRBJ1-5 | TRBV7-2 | CASSRGDRPYSNQPQHF | TGTGCCAGCAGCAGGGGGGACAGGCCGTATAGCAATCAGCCCCAGCATTTT
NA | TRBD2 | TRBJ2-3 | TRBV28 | CATTWGGSRTDTQYF | TGTGCCACCACCTGGGGCGGGAGTCGCACAGATACGCAGTATTTT
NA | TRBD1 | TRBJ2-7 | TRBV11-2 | CASSLGTGCEQYF | TGTGCCAGCAGCTTAGGGACAGGCTGTGAGCAGTACTTC
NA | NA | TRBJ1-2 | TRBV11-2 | CASSLSPFLNYGYTF | TGTGCCAGCAGCTTATCCCCCTTCCTTAACTATGGCTACACCTTC
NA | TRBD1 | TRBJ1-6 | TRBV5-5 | CASSKTGQKNSPLHF | TGTGCCAGCAGCAAAACGGGACAGAAAAATTCACCCCTCCACTTT
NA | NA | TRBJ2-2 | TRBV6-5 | CASSPQAGAGGELFF | TGTGCCAGCAGTCCTCAGGCGGGGGCAGGCGGGGAGCTGTTTTTT
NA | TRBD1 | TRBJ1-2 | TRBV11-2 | CASSLQGARGYTF | TGTGCCAGCAGCTTGCAGGGGGCGCGCGGCTACACCTTC
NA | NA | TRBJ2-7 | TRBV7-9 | CASSNPGQSEQYF | TGTGCCAGCAGCAACCCCGGACAAAGCGAGCAGTACTTC
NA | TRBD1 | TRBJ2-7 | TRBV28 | CASSLLVDRGREQYF | TGTGCCAGCAGTTTATTGGTGGACAGGGGGCGAGAGCAGTACTTC
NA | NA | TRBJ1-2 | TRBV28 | CASSLKRADYGYTF | TGTGCCAGCAGTTTAAAGAGGGCCGACTATGGCTACACCTTC
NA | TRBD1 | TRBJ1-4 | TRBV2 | CASRPTGAGNEKLFF | TGTGCCAGCAGACCGACAGGGGCCGGTAATGAAAAACTGTTTTTT
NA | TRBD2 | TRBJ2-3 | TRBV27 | CASTPSGGLFTDTQYF | TGTGCCAGCACACCCTCGGGGGGGCTATTCACAGATACGCAGTATTTT
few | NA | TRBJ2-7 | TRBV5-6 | CASSLAGQRDYEQYF | TGTGCCAGCAGCTTGGCCGGACAGAGGGACTACGAGCAGTACTTC
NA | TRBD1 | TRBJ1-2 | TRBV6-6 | CASSWDRGPNYGYTF | TGTGCCAGCAGTTGGGACAGGGGGCCGAACTATGGCTACACCTTC
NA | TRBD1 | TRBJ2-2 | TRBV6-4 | CASTPDRGTGELFF | TGTGCCAGCACCCCGGACAGGGGGACCGGGGAGCTGTTTTTT
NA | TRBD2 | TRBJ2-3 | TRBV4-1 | CASSLSSREGGRTDTQYF | TGCGCCAGCAGTCTCAGCTCTCGAGAGGGAGGGCGCACAGATACGCAGTATTTT
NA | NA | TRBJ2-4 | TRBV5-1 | CASSYSGVLAKNIQYF | TGCGCCAGCAGCTACTCAGGCGTACTAGCCAAAAACATTCAGTACTTC